Sequencing of this TCR beta chain was carried out in a study of blood T cell repertoires in COVID-19. About the study: Acute-phase and convalescent COVID-19 samples originated in the United States, Italy and Spain. PBMCs, B-cell-depleted T cells, or T cells were the source of the cDNA or gDNA that made up the material.

Original data processing: Reference gene primers were amplified, and this amplification served to estimate nucleated cell counts. TCRdb's copy holds only in-frame clones and misses some; the assay was immunoSEQ multiplex PCR. The D gene and trimming were derived from the DNA, and the V and J assignments and clone size from that table. Among fewer than 700,000 clones listed, around 90% were seen once. J gave up 3 bases and V 2 bases, and 6 bases lay outside the gene matches. CDR3 length equals 16 residues. Germline V gene lookup returns CDR1 SGHNT and CDR2 YYREEE (reference sequence). Enrolment of Seattle patients took place during active infection, and they were followed longitudinally.

Material: peripheral blood. V gene TRBV5-4 combines with J gene TRBJ2-2; TRBD2 matches at 8 bases. The TCR was taken from a woman between 50 and 59 years old with COVID-19, enrolled during active disease. The CDR3 DNA reads as TGTGCCAGCAGCTTCCCGGGACTAGGGGACACCGGGGAGCTGTTTTTT. This sequence encodes CASSFPGLGDTGELFF.